This paragraph reports one T cell receptor (beta chain). Antigen specificity is unknown. The PCR ran on 60 Vbeta and 13 Jbeta primers. The assay was immunoSEQ multiplex PCR, and TCRdb's table has in-frame clones only and misses some. The table shows more than 95,000 clones, with around three quarters occurring only once. The record originates from a study of cytomegalovirus exposure and HLA in healthy donors. Study outcomes and limitations: Most TCR sequences proved rare, with some public TCRs found in many donors.

Sequenced: PBMCs. The origin of this receptor is a woman under 30 in good health and CMV-seropositive.

CDR3 DNA: TGTGCCAGCAGCTTCCAACAAGCGGGGGAGCAGTTCTTC. Its translation: CASSFQQAGEQFF. This chain uses TRBV7-9 with TRBJ2-1; 7 bases fit TRBD2. The V segment lost 3 bases and the J segment 10 bases; nucleotides outside the gene matches: 6. CDR3 length equals 13 residues. Germline lookup yields CDR1 SEHNR and CDR2 FQNEAQ (reference sequence).